This T cell receptor (beta chain) comes out of a study of T cell clonality in common variable immunodeficiency. General study results and limits: Fewer deletions and N-nucleotide insertions were reportedly seen in common variable immunodeficiency TCR beta sequences.

TCRdb keeps only in-frame clones here, not all; method: immunoSEQ multiplex PCR. The sample has 25,000 to 35,000 clones, none seen only once; the top ten hold around 5%. Germline assignment: CDR1 SEHNR and CDR2 FQNEAQ (reference sequence). This CDR3 is built from 14 residues. Trimming removed 6 bases at V and 0 bases at J, with 11 bases between. This clone was seen only a few times. Its matching antigen is unknown. The CDR3 end lies 3 residues beyond the end of the read and is filled in from the germline J gene. This TCR derives from a human donor with common variable immunodeficiency. This chain joins TRBV7-9 and TRBJ1-1; tentatively, D is TRBD1 (5 bases). The sequenced sample was peripheral blood mononuclear cells. This CDR3 is CASRSTAMNTEAFF. The sequenced part of the CDR3 DNA is TGTGCCAGCAGATCGACAGCCATGAACACTGAA.